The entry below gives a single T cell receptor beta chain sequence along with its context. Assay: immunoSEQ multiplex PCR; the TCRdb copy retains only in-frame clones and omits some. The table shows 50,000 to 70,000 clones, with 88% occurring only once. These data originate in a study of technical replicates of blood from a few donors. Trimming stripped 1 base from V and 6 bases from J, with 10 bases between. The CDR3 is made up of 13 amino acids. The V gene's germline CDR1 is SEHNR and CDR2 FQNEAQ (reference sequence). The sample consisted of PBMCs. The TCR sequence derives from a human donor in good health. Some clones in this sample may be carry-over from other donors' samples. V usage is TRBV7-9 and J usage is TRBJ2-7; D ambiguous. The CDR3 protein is CASSLEWSGEQYF. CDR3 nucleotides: TGTGCCAGCAGCTTAGAGTGGTCCGGCGAGCAGTACTTC.